The 14 T cell receptor beta chains in this list originate from one sample, sequenced in a study of cytomegalovirus exposure and HLA in healthy donors. 60 Vbeta and 13 Jbeta primers were used in PCR. TCRdb's table, derived via immunoSEQ multiplex PCR, lists solely in-frame clones and lacks some. There are 120,000 to 150,000 clones in the sample; under 85% occur only once, and 6.5% to 7% lies in the top ten. The source material was PBMCs. The receptors come from a middle-aged woman in good health and CMV-seropositive.

The chain carries TRBV7-9 and TRBJ2-3; 9 bases agree with TRBD2. The CDR3 is 17 residues long. V shed 1 base and J 2 bases; nucleotides not matched to a gene: 7. Per germline, CDR1 SEHNR and CDR2 FQNEAQ (reference sequence). The CDR3 DNA reads TGTGCCAGCAGCTTAGGGTCCCTAGCGGGGTCCACAGATACGCAGTATTTT. It yields the protein CASSLGSLAGSTDTQYF.

This clone appeared a few times. The genes are TRBV5-5 and TRBJ1-5; 8 positions agree with TRBD1. CDR1 and CDR2 (germline): SGHKS, YYEKEE (reference sequence). Trimming removed 0 bases from V and 15 bases from J; junction bases left unmatched: 8. The CDR3 extends over 13 amino acids. Here the CDR3 reads CASSLEAGGLWHF. CDR3 DNA sequence: TGTGCCAGCAGCTTGGAAGCAGGGGGCTTGTGGCATTTT. Supplemented by reference TRBV5-5 and TRBJ1-5, the full variable domain reads DAGVTQSPTHLIKTRGQQVTLRCSPISGHKSVSWYQQVLGQGPQFIFQYYEKEERGRGNFPDRFSARQFPNYSSELNVNALLLGDSALYLCASSLEAGGLWHFGDGTRLSIL.

This chain uses TRBV5-1 with TRBJ1-4; D call uncertain. The CDR3 totals 15 residues. Trimming shortened V by 5 bases and J by 3 bases, and 14 bases separated the two germline ends. CDR1 and CDR2 (germline): SGHRS, YFSETQ. In DNA form, the CDR3 reads TGCGCCAGCAGTACCGGAGATACGGCTAATGAAAAACTGTTTTTT. It is translated as CASSTGDTANEKLFF.

The gene calls are TRBV6-4 and TRBJ2-3; TRBD2 agrees at 8 bases. The CDR3 covers 15 residues. J was trimmed by 0 bases and V by 5 bases; bases with no gene match: 4. Germline V lookup: CDR1 MRHNA, CDR2 SNTAGT. The CDR3 reads CASSRSGASTDTQYF. CDR3 nucleotides: TGTGCCAGCAGTCGTAGCGGGGCAAGCACAGATACGCAGTATTTT.

CDR3 in amino acids: CASSPGGDTQYF. The CDR3 region has the DNA TGTGCCAGCAGCCCCGGGGGGGATACGCAGTATTTT. The chain combines TRBV6-1 with TRBJ2-3, with 7 bases lining up with TRBD2. Germline V gene lookup returns CDR1 MNHNS and CDR2 SASEGT. The CDR3 contains 12 residues. V dropped 6 bases and J dropped 6; count of bases not matched to a gene: 3.

Of note for this clone: Compared with germline, one end of the junction differs, possibly owing to a read error. Other DNA sequences in this specimen translate into the identical CDR3. The rearrangement joins TRBV27 to TRBJ1-6; 8 positions match TRBD1. The CDR3 is 16 amino acids. Germline lookup yields CDR1 MNHEY and CDR2 SMNVEV (reference sequence). The CDR3 reads CASRSTGVLYNSPLHF. The CDR3 nucleotides are TGTGCCAGCAGATCGACAGGGGTTCTCTATAATTCGCCCCTCCACTTT.

V and J are TRBV28 and TRBJ2-7, with 9 bases lining up with TRBD1. Germline values: CDR1 MDHEN, CDR2 SYDVKM. This CDR3 has 14 residues. After removal of 6 bases from V and 6 bases from J, the junction contained 9 bases not matched to a gene. The CDR3 is CASRVPGQGSEQYF. The CDR3 bases are TGTGCCAGCAGGGTACCGGGACAGGGTAGCGAGCAGTACTTC.

The chain uses TRBV29-1 and TRBJ2-3, with D maybe TRBD2 (5 bases). The V gene's germline CDR1 is SQVTM and CDR2 ANQGSEA. The CDR3 consists of 14 residues. Trimming shortened V by 6 bases and J by 1 base, and 14 bases separated the two germline ends. CDR3 loop: CSVWRAERTDTQYF. For the CDR3, the DNA is TGCAGCGTGTGGCGGGCAGAGCGCACAGATACGCAGTATTTT.

The chain couples TRBV27 to TRBJ1-5, with 8 bases fitting TRBD1. The CDR3 has 16 amino acids. J was trimmed by 0 bases and V by 6 bases; bases with no gene match: 7. CDR1 and CDR2 from the germline V gene are MNHEY and SMNVEV (reference sequence). The CDR3 region has the DNA TGTGCCAGCAGGAAAGCTACAGGGGGTAGCAATCAGCCCCAGCATTTT. This codes for CASRKATGGSNQPQHF.

This rearrangement joins TRBV18 to TRBJ2-7, with D perhaps TRBD1 (6 bases). The V end was cut by 2 bases, the J end by 1 base, with 15 bases between. The germline CDR1 and CDR2 sequences are KGHSH and LQKENI. This CDR3 has 16 residues. The CDR3 spells CASSPTRATGSYEQYF. The CDR3 nucleotides are TGTGCCAGCTCACCAACCAGGGCTACAGGGTCCTACGAGCAGTACTTC.

The chain joins TRBV2 to TRBJ1-4; TRBD1 agrees at 7 bases. The CDR3 runs 15 residues. J gave up 3 bases and V 6 bases, and 7 bases lay outside the gene matches. Germline V gives CDR1 SNHLY, CDR2 FYNNEI. CDR3 DNA: TGTGCCAGCAGACAACAGGGGACAGCTAATGAAAAACTGTTTTTT. Translated, it gives CASRQQGTANEKLFF.

This chain connects TRBV6-6 to TRBJ1-5; D may be TRBD1 (5 bases). V was trimmed by 2 bases and J by 0 bases, leaving 8 bases between them. Germline-derived CDR1 and CDR2 are MNHNY and SVGAGI (reference sequence). The CDR3 covers 15 residues. This chain's CDR3 is CASSYGGDSNQPQHF. The CDR3 DNA reads TGTGCCAGCAGTTACGGGGGGGATAGCAATCAGCCCCAGCATTTT.

The chain has TRBV7-2 and TRBJ2-1; D is unclear. The CDR3 spans 13 residues. In germline, CDR1 is SGHTA, CDR2 FQGNSA. V was clipped by 2 bases and J by 8 bases, with 10 bases between them. The CDR3 bases are TGTGCCAGCAGCTTAATTTTCCGCGATGAGCAGTTCTTC. This codes for CASSLIFRDEQFF. The full variable domain, completed using reference TRBV7-2 and TRBJ2-1, is GAGVSQSPSNKVTEKGKDVELRCDPISGHTALYWYRQSLGQGLEFLIYFQGNSAPDKSGLPSDRFSAERTGGSVSTLTIQRTQQEDSAVYLCASSLIFRDEQFFGPGTRLTVL.

The table lists this clone with a few counts. The rearrangement joins TRBV6-5 to TRBJ1-1; 8 bases are a match to TRBD1. V shed 8 bases, J shed 3 bases, and the junction held 8 bases outside the gene matches. The length of the CDR3 is 14 residues. CDR1 and CDR2 from the germline V gene are MNHEY and SVGAGI. The CDR3 region has the DNA TGTGCCAGCGGGACCAGGGGGCTTGACACTGAAGCTTTCTTT. Protein product: CASGTRGLDTEAFF.